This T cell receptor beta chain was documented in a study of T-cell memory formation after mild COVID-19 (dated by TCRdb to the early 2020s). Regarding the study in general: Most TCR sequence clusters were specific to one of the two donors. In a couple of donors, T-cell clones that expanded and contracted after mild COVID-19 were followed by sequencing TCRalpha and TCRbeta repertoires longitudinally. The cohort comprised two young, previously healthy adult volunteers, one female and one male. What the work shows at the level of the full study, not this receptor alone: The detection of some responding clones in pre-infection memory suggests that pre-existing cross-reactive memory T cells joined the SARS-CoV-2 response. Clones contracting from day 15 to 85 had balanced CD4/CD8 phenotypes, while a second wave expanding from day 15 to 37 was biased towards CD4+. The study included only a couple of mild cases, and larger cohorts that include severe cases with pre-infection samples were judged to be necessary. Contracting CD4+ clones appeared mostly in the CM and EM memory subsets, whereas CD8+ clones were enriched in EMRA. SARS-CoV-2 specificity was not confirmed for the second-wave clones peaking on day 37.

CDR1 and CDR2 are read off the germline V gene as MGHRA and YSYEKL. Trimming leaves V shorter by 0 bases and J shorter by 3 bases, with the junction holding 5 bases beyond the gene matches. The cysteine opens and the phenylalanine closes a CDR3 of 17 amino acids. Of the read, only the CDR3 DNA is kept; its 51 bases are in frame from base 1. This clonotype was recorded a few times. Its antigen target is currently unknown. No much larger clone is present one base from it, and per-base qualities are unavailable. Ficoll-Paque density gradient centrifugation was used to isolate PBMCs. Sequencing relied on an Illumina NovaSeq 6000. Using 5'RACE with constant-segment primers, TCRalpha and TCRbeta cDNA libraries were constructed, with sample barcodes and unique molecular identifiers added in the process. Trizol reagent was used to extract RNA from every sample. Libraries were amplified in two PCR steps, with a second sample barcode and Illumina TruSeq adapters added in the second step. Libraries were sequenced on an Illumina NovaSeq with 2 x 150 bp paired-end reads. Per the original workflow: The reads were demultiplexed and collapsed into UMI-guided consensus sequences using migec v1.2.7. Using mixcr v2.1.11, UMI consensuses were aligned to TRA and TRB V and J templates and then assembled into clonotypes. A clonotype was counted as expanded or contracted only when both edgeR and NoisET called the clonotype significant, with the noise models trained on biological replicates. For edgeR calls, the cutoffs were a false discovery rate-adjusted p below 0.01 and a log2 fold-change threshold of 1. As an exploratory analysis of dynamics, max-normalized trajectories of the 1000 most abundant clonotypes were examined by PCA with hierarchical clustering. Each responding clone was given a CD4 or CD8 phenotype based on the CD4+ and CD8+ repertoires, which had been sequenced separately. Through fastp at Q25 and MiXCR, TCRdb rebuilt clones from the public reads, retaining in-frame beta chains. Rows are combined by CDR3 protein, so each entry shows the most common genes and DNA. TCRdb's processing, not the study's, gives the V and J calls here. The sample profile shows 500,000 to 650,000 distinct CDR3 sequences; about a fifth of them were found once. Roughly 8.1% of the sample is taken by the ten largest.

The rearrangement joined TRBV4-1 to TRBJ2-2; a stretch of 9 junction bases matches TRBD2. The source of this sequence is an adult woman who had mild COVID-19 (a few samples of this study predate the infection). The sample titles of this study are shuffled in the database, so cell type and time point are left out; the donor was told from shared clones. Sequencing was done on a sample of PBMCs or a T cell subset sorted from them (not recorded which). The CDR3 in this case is CASSQESRGGYTGELFF. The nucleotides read TGCGCCAGCAGCCAAGAGTCGCGGGGGGGGTACACCGGGGAGCTGTTTTTT.